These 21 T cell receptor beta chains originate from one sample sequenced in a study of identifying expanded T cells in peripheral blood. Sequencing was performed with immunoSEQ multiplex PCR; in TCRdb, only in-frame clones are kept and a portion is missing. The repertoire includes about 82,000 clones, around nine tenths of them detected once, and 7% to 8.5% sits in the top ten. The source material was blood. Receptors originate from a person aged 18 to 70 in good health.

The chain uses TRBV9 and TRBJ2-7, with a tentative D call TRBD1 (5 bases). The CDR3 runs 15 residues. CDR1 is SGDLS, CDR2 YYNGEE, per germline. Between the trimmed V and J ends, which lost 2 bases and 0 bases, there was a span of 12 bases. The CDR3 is CASSVGHVDSYEQYF. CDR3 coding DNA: TGTGCCAGCAGCGTCGGACACGTAGACTCCTACGAGCAGTACTTC. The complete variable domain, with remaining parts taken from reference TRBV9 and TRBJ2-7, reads DSGVTQTPKHLITATGQRVTLRCSPRSGDLSVYWYQQSLDQGLQFLIQYYNGEERAKGNILERFSAQQFPDLHSELNLSSLELGDSALYFCASSVGHVDSYEQYFGPGTRLTVT.

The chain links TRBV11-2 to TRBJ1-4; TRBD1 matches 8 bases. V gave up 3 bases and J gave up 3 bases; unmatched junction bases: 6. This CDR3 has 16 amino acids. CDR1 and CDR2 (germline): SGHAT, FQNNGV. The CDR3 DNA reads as TGTGCCAGCAGCTTTTCGTCAGGGGGCCCTAATGAAAAACTGTTTTTT. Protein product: CASSFSSGGPNEKLFF.

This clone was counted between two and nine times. DNA of the CDR3: TGTGCCAGCAGTCGGTCGGGGACAGGGGCATACGAGCAGTACTTC. Translation gives CASSRSGTGAYEQYF. The chain couples TRBV27 to TRBJ2-7; the match to TRBD1 covers 10 bases. Per the germline V gene, CDR1 is MNHEY and CDR2 is SMNVEV (reference sequence). Unmatched junction bases numbered 8, after V lost 5 bases and J lost 4 bases. The CDR3 consists of 15 residues.

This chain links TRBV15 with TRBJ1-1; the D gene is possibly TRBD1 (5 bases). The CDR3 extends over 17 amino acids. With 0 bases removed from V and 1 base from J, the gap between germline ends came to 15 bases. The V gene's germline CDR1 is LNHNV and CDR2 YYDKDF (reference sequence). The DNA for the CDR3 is TGTGCCACCAGCAGAGATTTATTCAGGGCCCCGAACACTGAAGCTTTCTTT. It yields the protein CATSRDLFRAPNTEAFF.

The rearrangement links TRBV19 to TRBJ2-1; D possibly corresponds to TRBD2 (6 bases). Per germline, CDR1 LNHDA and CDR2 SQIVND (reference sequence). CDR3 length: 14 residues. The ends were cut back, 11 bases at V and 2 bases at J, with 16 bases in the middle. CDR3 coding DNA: TGTGCCTCAGATTTCGGCGGGGCCTACAATGAGCAGTTCTTC. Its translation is CASDFGGAYNEQFF. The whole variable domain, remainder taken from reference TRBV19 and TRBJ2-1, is DGGITQSPKYLFRKEGQNVTLSCEQNLNHDAMYWYRQDPGQGLRLIYYSQIVNDFQKGDIAEGYSVSREKKESFPLTVTSAQKNPTAFYLCASDFGGAYNEQFFGPGTRLTVL.

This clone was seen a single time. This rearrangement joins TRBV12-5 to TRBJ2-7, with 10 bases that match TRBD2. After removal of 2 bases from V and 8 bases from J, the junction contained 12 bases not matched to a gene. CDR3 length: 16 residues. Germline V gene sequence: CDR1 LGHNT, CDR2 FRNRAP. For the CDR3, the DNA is TGTGCTAGTGGTTTGAGTTCGGGACTAGCGAACGCGAAGCAGTACTTC. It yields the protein CASGLSSGLANAKQYF.

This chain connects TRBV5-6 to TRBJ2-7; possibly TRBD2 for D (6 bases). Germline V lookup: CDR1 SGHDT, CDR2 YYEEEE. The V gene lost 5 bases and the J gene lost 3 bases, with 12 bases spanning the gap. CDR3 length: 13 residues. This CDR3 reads CASSLVGGYEQYF. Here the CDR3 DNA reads TGTGCCAGCAGTCTTGTGGGGGGCTACGAGCAGTACTTC.

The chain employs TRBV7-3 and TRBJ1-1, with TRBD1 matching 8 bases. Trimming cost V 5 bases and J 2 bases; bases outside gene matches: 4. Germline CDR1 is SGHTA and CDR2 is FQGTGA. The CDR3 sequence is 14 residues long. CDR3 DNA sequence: TGTGCCAGCAGCGCGGGACAGGCAAACACTGAAGCTTTCTTT. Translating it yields CASSAGQANTEAFF.

As DNA, the CDR3 is TGTGCCAGCTCACCGCTAGAGGGGGGCGGAAATGAGCAGTTCTTC. Its protein is CASSPLEGGGNEQFF. The chain combines TRBV18 with TRBJ2-1; D possibly uses TRBD1 or TRBD2 (6 bases each). The CDR3 covers 15 residues. Deletions cut 3 bases from V and 7 bases from J, with 16 bases between. CDR1 and CDR2 from the germline V gene are KGHSH and LQKENI.

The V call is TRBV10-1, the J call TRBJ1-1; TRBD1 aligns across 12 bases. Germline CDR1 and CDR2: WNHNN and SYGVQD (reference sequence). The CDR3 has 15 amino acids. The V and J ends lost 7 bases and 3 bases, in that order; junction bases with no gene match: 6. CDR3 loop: CASNGDRGRDTEAFF. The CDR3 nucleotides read TGCGCCAGCAATGGGGACAGGGGGCGCGACACTGAAGCTTTCTTT.

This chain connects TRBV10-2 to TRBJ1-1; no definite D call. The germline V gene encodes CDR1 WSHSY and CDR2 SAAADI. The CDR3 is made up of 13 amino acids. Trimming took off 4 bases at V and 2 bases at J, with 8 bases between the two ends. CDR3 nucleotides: TGCGCCAGCAGTGGGGCCAGCAACACTGAAGCTTTCTTT. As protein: CASSGASNTEAFF.

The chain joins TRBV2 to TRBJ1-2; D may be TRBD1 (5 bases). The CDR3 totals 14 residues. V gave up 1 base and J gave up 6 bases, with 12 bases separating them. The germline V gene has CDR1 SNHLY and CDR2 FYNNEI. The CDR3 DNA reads TGTGCCAGCAGTGAAGAGGGACGGAATCATGGCTACACCTTC. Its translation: CASSEEGRNHGYTF. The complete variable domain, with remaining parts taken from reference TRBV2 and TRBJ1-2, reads EPEVTQTPSHQVTQMGQEVILRCVPISNHLYFYWYRQILGQKVEFLVSFYNNEISEKSEIFDDQFSVERPDGSNFTLKIRSTKLEDSAMYFCASSEEGRNHGYTFGSGTRLTVV.

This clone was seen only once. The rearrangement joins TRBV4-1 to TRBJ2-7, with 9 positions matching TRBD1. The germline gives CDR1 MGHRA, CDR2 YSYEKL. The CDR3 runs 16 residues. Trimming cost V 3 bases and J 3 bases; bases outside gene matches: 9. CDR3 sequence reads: CASSQGDRVHGYEQYF. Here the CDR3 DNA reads TGCGCCAGCAGCCAGGGGGACAGGGTCCATGGCTACGAGCAGTACTTC.

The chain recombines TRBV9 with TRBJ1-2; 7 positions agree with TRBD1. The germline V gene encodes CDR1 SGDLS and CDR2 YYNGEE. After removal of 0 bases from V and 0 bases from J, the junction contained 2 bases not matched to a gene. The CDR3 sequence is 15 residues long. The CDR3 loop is CASSVDGTANYGYTF. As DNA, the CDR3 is TGTGCCAGCAGCGTAGACGGGACAGCTAACTATGGCTACACCTTC.

The CDR3 region has the DNA TGTGCCAGCACCTCCCCCGGGACCTTGAATGAAAAACTGTTTTTT. Encoded protein: CASTSPGTLNEKLFF. V and J are TRBV2 and TRBJ1-4, with D maybe TRBD1 (5 bases). The germline CDR1 and CDR2 sequences are SNHLY and FYNNEI. There are 15 residues in the CDR3. Deletions cut 7 bases from V and 5 bases from J, with 17 bases between.

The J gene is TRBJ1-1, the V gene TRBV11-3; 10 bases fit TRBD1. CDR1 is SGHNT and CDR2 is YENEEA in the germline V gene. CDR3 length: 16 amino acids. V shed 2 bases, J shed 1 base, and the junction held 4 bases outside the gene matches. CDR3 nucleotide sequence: TGTGCCAGCAGCTTACGGCGGACAGGGGGGAACACTGAAGCTTTCTTT. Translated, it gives CASSLRRTGGNTEAFF. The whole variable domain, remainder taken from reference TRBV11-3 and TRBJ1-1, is EAGVVQSPRYKIIEKKQPVAFWCNPISGHNTLYWYLQNLGQGPELLIRYENEEAVDDSQLPKDRFSAERLKGVDSTLKIQPAELGDSAVYLCASSLRRTGGNTEAFFGQGTRLTVV.

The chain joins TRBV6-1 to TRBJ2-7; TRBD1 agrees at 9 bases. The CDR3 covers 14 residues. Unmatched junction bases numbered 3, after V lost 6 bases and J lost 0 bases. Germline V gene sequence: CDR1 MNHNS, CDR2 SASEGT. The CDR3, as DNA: TGTGCCAGCAGGGGACAGGGAAGCTCCTACGAGCAGTACTTC. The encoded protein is CASRGQGSSYEQYF.

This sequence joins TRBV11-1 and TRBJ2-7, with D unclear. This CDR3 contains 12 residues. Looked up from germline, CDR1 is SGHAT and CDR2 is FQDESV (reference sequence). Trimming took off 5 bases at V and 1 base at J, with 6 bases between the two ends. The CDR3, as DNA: TGTGCCAGCAGCCTAGATTCCTACGAGCAGTACTTC. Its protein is CASSLDSYEQYF.

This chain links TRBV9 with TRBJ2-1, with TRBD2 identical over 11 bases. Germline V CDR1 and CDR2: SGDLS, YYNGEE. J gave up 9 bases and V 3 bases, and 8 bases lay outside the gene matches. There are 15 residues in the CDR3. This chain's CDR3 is CASSELAGAVGEQFF. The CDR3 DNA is TGTGCCAGCAGCGAACTAGCGGGGGCCGTGGGTGAGCAGTTCTTC.

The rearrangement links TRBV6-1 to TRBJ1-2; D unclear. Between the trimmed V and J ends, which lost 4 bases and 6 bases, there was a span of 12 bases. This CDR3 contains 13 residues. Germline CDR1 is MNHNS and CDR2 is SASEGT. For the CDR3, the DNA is TGTGCCAGCAGTGCGATAGGGAGGGATGGCTACACCTTC. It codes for CASSAIGRDGYTF.

This CDR3 is CASSPGVGQPQHF. The CDR3 coding sequence is TGTGCCAGCAGCCCAGGGGTGGGTCAGCCCCAGCATTTT. The V call is TRBV11-2, the J call TRBJ1-5; the D gene is possibly TRBD1 (6 bases). The ends were cut back, 5 bases at V and 6 bases at J, with 11 bases in the middle. Germline V gene lookup returns CDR1 SGHAT and CDR2 FQNNGV. CDR3 length: 13 residues. Filled out from reference TRBV11-2 and TRBJ1-5, the complete variable domain reads EAGVAQSPRYKIIEKRQSVAFWCNPISGHATLYWYQQILGQGPKLLIQFQNNGVVDDSQLPKDRFSAERLKGVDSTLKIQPAKLEDSAVYLCASSPGVGQPQHFGDGTRLSIL.